One and the same sample provided the 5 T cell receptor beta chains below, sequenced in a study of blood T cells in healthy people across ages. Combining a sample-barcoded 5' primer with a J-beta primer mix, a second PCR ran for about 6 to 12 cycles. Each CDR3 protein is one row after TCRdb ran MiXCR on the 5' RACE reads. The sample records approximately 2,000,000 distinct CDR3 sequences, about two fifths being singletons. The specimen sequenced was blood. The source of these receptors is a human donor in good health.

This clonotype was picked up a small number of times. The chain links TRBV20-1 to TRBJ1-2; D might be TRBD1 (5 bases). From germline, CDR1 is DFQATT and CDR2 SNEGSKA (reference sequence). Trimming cost V 3 bases and J 3 bases, with 23 bases left between them. CDR3 length: 17 amino acids. CDR3 protein: CSASKLIQSLGDYGYTF. CDR3 sequence (DNA): TGCAGTGCTAGCAAATTAATACAGTCCTTGGGGGACTATGGCTACACCTTC.

The chain is built from TRBV15 and TRBJ1-5; no firm D call. The CDR3 runs 14 residues. V lost 1 base to trimming and J lost 4 bases, with 8 bases between them. Germline V CDR1 and CDR2: LNHNV, YYDKDF (reference sequence). The DNA for the CDR3 is TGTGCCACCAGCAGAGGAGCGGAGAATCAGCCCCAGCATTTT. This encodes CATSRGAENQPQHF.

The V call is TRBV5-5, the J call TRBJ1-4, with 8 bases matching TRBD1. The CDR3 covers 14 residues. Germline values: CDR1 SGHKS, CDR2 YYEKEE (reference sequence). With V trimmed by 0 bases and J by 8 bases, 3 bases remained unmatched. In DNA form, the CDR3 reads TGTGCCAGCAGCTTGGCGGGACAGGCCGAAAAACTGTTTTTT. Amino acids: CASSLAGQAEKLFF.

Of note for this clonotype: Relative to the germline gene, one junction end is altered; a read error may explain this. The rearrangement joins TRBV6-2 or TRBV6-3 to TRBJ2-7; 8 bases are a match to TRBD1. This CDR3 has 15 amino acids. Germline lookup yields CDR1 MNHEY and CDR2 SVGEGT. This CDR3 reads CASTPWDRMNYVQYF. The CDR3 DNA reads as TGTGCCAGCACTCCTTGGGACAGGATGAACTACGTGCAGTACTTC.

This clonotype appeared a few times. The chain has TRBV20-1 and TRBJ2-3; 15 bases are a match to TRBD2. This CDR3 spans 15 amino acids. CDR1 and CDR2 (germline): DFQATT, SNEGSKA (reference sequence). V shed 4 bases, J shed 6 bases, and the junction held 5 bases outside the gene matches. DNA for the CDR3: TGCAGTGCTACCCTTGGGACTAGCGGGGGGGATACGCAGTATTTT. It translates to CSATLGTSGGDTQYF.